Below, 31 T cell receptor beta chains from the same sample are listed, as sequenced in a study of T cell clones after liver transplantation. The repertoire was sequenced with immunoSEQ multiplex PCR; TCRdb's copy has only in-frame clones and lacks some. Among some 13,000 clones listed, 70% to 80% were seen once. Sequencing used CD8+ T cells from blood, obtained at the 22-month timepoint. The receptors stem from a human patient who received a liver transplant. The graft donor may account for some of the T cells.

J is TRBJ2-7 and V is TRBV4-1; D is ambiguous. Germline V gene data show CDR1 as MGHRA and CDR2 as YSYEKL. Trimming shortened V by 2 bases and J by 5 bases, and 7 bases separated the two germline ends. The CDR3 has 12 amino acids. The CDR3, as DNA: TGCGCCAGCAGCCAACCAGGAAACGAGCAGTACTTC. It yields the protein CASSQPGNEQYF.

V usage is TRBV4-1 and J usage is TRBJ2-7, with TRBD2 matching over 7 bases. The CDR3 is 16 amino acids. Germline-derived CDR1 and CDR2 are MGHRA and YSYEKL. J gave up 0 bases and V 4 bases, and 9 bases lay outside the gene matches. In DNA, the CDR3 is TGCGCCAGCAGCCCCCTGAAAGCGGGGTCCTCCTACGAGCAGTACTTC. Translating it yields CASSPLKAGSSYEQYF.

This chain joins TRBV10-2 and TRBJ2-1; TRBD1 aligns across 7 bases. The junction had 6 bases not matched to a gene; V was cut back by 6 bases and J by 10 bases. CDR1 is WSHSY, CDR2 SAAADI, per germline. There are 12 residues in the CDR3. CDR3 sequence (DNA): TGCGCCAGCAGCCACCCGGGACAGGAGCAGTTCTTC. Its translation: CASSHPGQEQFF.

The V gene is TRBV7-6, the J gene TRBJ2-5; 10 bases line up with TRBD2. Germline trimming cut 4 bases from V and 5 bases from J; bases unmatched to any gene: 7. Looked up from germline, CDR1 is SGHVS and CDR2 is FNYEAQ. The CDR3 sequence is 15 residues long. The CDR3 loop is CASSSGTSVWETQYF. The CDR3 DNA sequence: TGTGCCAGCAGCTCCGGGACTAGCGTTTGGGAGACCCAGTACTTC.

This chain links TRBV5-6 with TRBJ2-7, with 8 bases aligning to TRBD1. The germline CDR1 and CDR2 sequences are SGHDT and YYEEEE. The CDR3 totals 15 residues. The trim removed 4 bases at V and 3 bases at J, leaving 9 bases unmatched. The CDR3 DNA reads as TGTGCCAGCAGCCGAGGGACAGGTTATTACTACGAGCAGTACTTC. Amino acid sequence: CASSRGTGYYYEQYF.

The rearrangement joins TRBV6-5 to TRBJ1-1; perhaps TRBD1 as D (5 bases). The CDR3 is 14 amino acids. Per germline, CDR1 MNHEY and CDR2 SVGAGI. The V end was cut by 7 bases, the J end by 0 bases, with 12 bases between. The CDR3 loop is CASIAGPLNTEAFF. The CDR3 DNA follows: TGTGCCAGCATCGCAGGGCCGTTGAACACTGAAGCTTTCTTT.

This chain uses TRBV5-1 with TRBJ1-1; 7 bases are a match to TRBD1. J lost 3 bases, V lost 4 bases, and 9 bases had no gene match. The CDR3 runs to 15 residues. Per germline, CDR1 SGHRS and CDR2 YFSETQ. CDR3 residues: CASSVTGRGDTEAFF. CDR3 DNA sequence: TGCGCCAGCAGCGTGACAGGGAGGGGAGACACTGAAGCTTTCTTT. The whole variable domain, remainder taken from reference TRBV5-1 and TRBJ1-1, is KAGVTQTPRYLIKTRGQQVTLSCSPISGHRSVSWYQQTPGQGLQFLFEYFSETQRNKGNFPGRFSGRQFSNSRSEMNVSTLELGDSALYLCASSVTGRGDTEAFFGQGTRLTVV.

Comment on this clone: The same CDR3 also results from other DNA sequences found in this sample. The rearrangement links TRBV19 to TRBJ1-5, with 10 bases matching TRBD1. CDR3 length: 13 amino acids. CDR1 is LNHDA and CDR2 is SQIVND in the germline V gene (reference sequence). V gave up 6 bases and J gave up 6 bases; unmatched junction bases: 2. This CDR3 is CASSRQGAQPQHF. CDR3 nucleotide sequence: TGTGCCAGTAGCCGACAGGGGGCTCAGCCCCAGCATTTT.

A single count supports this clone. The CDR3 DNA is TGTGCCAGCAGCGCCCCATCCGGGACAGGGTTCGGTGAGACCCAGTACTTC. It is translated as CASSAPSGTGFGETQYF. The rearrangement links TRBV9 to TRBJ2-5; 9 bases line up with TRBD1. Trimming took 3 bases from V and 5 from J; bases not matched to a gene: 14. Germline CDR1 and CDR2: SGDLS and YYNGEE. The CDR3 extends over 17 amino acids.

This clone showed up just a few times. This chain joins TRBV6-1 and TRBJ2-7; 8 bases agree with TRBD2. The CDR3 totals 15 residues. In germline, CDR1 is MNHNS, CDR2 SASEGT. Trimming took 2 bases from V and 2 from J; bases not matched to a gene: 5. The CDR3 is CASSEYIGGAYEQYF. The DNA of the CDR3 is TGTGCCAGCAGTGAATATATCGGGGGGGCCTACGAGCAGTACTTC.

The V gene is TRBV5-4, the J gene TRBJ1-1; TRBD1 might be the D (6 bases). CDR1 SGHNT and CDR2 YYREEE come from the germline V gene (reference sequence). Trimming took 3 bases from V and 1 from J, leaving 10 bases between them. The CDR3 has 14 residues. CDR3 amino acids: CASSWGGPNTEAFF. CDR3 bases: TGTGCCAGCAGCTGGGGGGGGCCGAACACTGAAGCTTTCTTT.

The CDR3, as DNA: TGCGCCAGCAGCCATGACGGGAGGGAGGGCTACAATGAGCAGTTCTTC. It encodes CASSHDGREGYNEQFF. The chain links TRBV4-3 to TRBJ2-1, with 8 bases lining up with TRBD2. V trimming: 3 bases; J trimming: 3 bases; junction bases outside the gene matches: 7. This CDR3 is 16 amino acids long. The germline CDR1 and CDR2 sequences are LGHNA and YSLEER.

By proportion, this clone is large. The chain is built from TRBV11-2 and TRBJ2-2, with D possibly being TRBD1 (5 bases). Deletions cut 5 bases from V and 3 bases from J, with 13 bases between. Germline assignment: CDR1 SGHAT and CDR2 FQNNGV. This CDR3 contains 15 residues. CDR3 protein: CASSESDTYTGELFF. The DNA of the CDR3 is TGTGCCAGCAGCGAATCGGACACTTACACCGGGGAGCTGTTTTTT.

J is TRBJ2-1 and V is TRBV6-6; 10 bases map to TRBD2. The junction had 8 bases not matched to a gene; V was cut back by 5 bases and J by 7 bases. Germline V CDR1 and CDR2: MNHNY, SVGAGI (reference sequence). The CDR3 consists of 15 residues. In DNA, the CDR3 is TGTGCCAGCAGTACACTACTAGCGGGATTGAATGAGCAGTTCTTC. Protein sequence: CASSTLLAGLNEQFF.

This clone was recorded only once. The chain has TRBV11-2 and TRBJ2-5; D is undetermined. The germline V gene has CDR1 SGHAT and CDR2 FQNNGV. CDR3 length equals 15 residues. Trimming took 4 bases from V and 3 from J, leaving 15 bases between them. CDR3 in amino acids: CASSSMQAPKETQYF. CDR3 DNA sequence: TGTGCCAGCAGCTCAATGCAGGCTCCTAAAGAGACCCAGTACTTC.

The chain uses TRBV9 and TRBJ2-7; TRBD2 aligns across 7 bases. Per the germline V gene, CDR1 is SGDLS and CDR2 is YYNGEE. The CDR3 is 15 residues long. V was clipped by 0 bases and J by 1 base; unmatched bases: 4. CDR3 DNA: TGTGCCAGCAGCGTAGAGGCGGGAGCGTCCTACGAGCAGTACTTC. This gives the protein CASSVEAGASYEQYF.

This clone was detected a few times. The chain has TRBV19 and TRBJ2-2, with 8 bases aligning to TRBD2. CDR1 is LNHDA, CDR2 SQIVND, per germline (reference sequence). The CDR3 is made up of 15 amino acids. V shed 7 bases and J 5 bases; nucleotides not matched to a gene: 9. CDR3 coding DNA: TGTGCCAGTATCCCGGGACTAGGGGCTACCGGGGAGCTGTTTTTT. Translation: CASIPGLGATGELFF.

V gene TRBV7-3 combines with J gene TRBJ2-7, with TRBD1 identical over 8 bases. V dropped 4 bases and J dropped 4; count of bases not matched to a gene: 6. CDR3 length: 14 amino acids. Germline CDR1 SGHTA, CDR2 FQGTGA. The DNA of the CDR3 is TGTGCCAGCAGCTCGATGGACAGGGCGTACGAGCAGTACTTC. As protein: CASSSMDRAYEQYF.

This clone was recorded at least ten times. Within the sample, other DNA sequences also encode this same CDR3. The genes are TRBV5-6 and TRBJ2-2; unclear D gene. With 7 bases removed from V and 1 base from J, the gap between germline ends came to 11 bases. The germline V gene has CDR1 SGHDT and CDR2 YYEEEE. The CDR3 runs 14 residues. CDR3 bases: TGTGCCAGCGGGATCGGAGAGAACACCGGGGAGCTGTTTTTT. Its translation: CASGIGENTGELFF.

This CDR3 is CASRSGLADKNIQYF. The CDR3 nucleotides read TGTGCCAGCAGAAGCGGACTAGCGGACAAAAACATTCAGTACTTC. V gene TRBV11-2 combines with J gene TRBJ2-4, with 10 bases that match TRBD2. V dropped 6 bases and J dropped 3; count of bases not matched to a gene: 5. Germline-derived CDR1 and CDR2 are SGHAT and FQNNGV. This CDR3 has 15 amino acids.

A remark on this clone: This likely traces to a read error, being one base from a far larger clone. Distinct nucleotide sequences in the sample also encode this CDR3. The CDR3 region is CASTLTSGIQETQYF. For the CDR3, the DNA is TGTGCCAGCACCTTGACTAGCGGAATCCAAGAGACCCAGTACTTC. The gene calls are TRBV7-3 and TRBJ2-5; 9 bases are shared with TRBD2. The CDR3 has 15 amino acids. The germline CDR1 and CDR2 sequences are SGHTA and FQGTGA. After removal of 7 bases from V and 1 base from J, the junction contained 7 bases not matched to a gene.

The chain has TRBV29-1 and TRBJ1-4, with D possibly TRBD1 on 5 matching bases. Trimming left V 3 bases short and J 8 bases short, with 13 bases between. CDR1 SQVTM and CDR2 ANQGSEA come from the germline V gene. This CDR3 contains 13 residues. The CDR3 DNA reads as TGCAGCGTTGATGATGGGCGACAGGAAAAACTGTTTTTT. Its translation is CSVDDGRQEKLFF.

The chain is built from TRBV19 and TRBJ2-3; D is possibly TRBD1 (7 bases). Germline loops: CDR1 LNHDA, CDR2 SQIVND (reference sequence). The CDR3 covers 15 residues. V was pared by 8 bases and J by 3 bases, with 18 bases between. This chain's CDR3 is CASSRSQGGTDTQYF. For the CDR3, the DNA is TGTGCCAGTTCCCGGAGCCAGGGGGGAACAGATACGCAGTATTTT.

The rearrangement links TRBV6-4 to TRBJ2-3; TRBD2 matches 11 bases. Germline-derived CDR1 and CDR2 are MRHNA and SNTAGT. Trimming cost V 3 bases and J 0 bases; bases outside gene matches: 2. The CDR3 runs to 16 residues. The CDR3 DNA reads as TGTGCCAGCAGTGAAAGACTAGCGGGGAGCACAGATACGCAGTATTTT. Amino acid sequence: CASSERLAGSTDTQYF.

This clone was recorded once. The rearrangement uses TRBV6-5 and TRBJ2-5; 8 positions match TRBD1. After removal of 1 base from V and 1 base from J, the junction contained 5 bases not matched to a gene. The CDR3 runs 16 residues. CDR1 and CDR2 from the germline V gene are MNHEY and SVGAGI. CDR3 coding DNA: TGTGCCAGCAGTTACTTCCACAGGGGGGCCCAAGAGACCCAGTACTTC. This gives the protein CASSYFHRGAQETQYF.

The chain is built from TRBV5-5 and TRBJ1-2; 8 bases match TRBD1. The CDR3 totals 14 residues. The V gene's germline CDR1 is SGHKS and CDR2 YYEKEE (reference sequence). V gave up 0 bases and J gave up 4 bases; unmatched junction bases: 2. DNA of the CDR3: TGTGCCAGCAGCTTGGGACAGGGGTCCTATGGCTACACCTTC. This translates into CASSLGQGSYGYTF.

The CDR3 DNA sequence: TGTGCCAGCAGCGTAACCTCCGGGCAAGAGACCCAGTACTTC. Protein: CASSVTSGQETQYF. This chain connects TRBV9 to TRBJ2-5; D call uncertain. Trimming removed 1 base from V and 2 bases from J, with 9 bases in between. Germline-derived CDR1 and CDR2 are SGDLS and YYNGEE. The CDR3 is made up of 14 amino acids.

This clone was picked up a small number of times. The V and J genes are TRBV5-6 and TRBJ1-2; no clear D gene. The CDR3 has 15 residues. The V gene's germline CDR1 is SGHDT and CDR2 YYEEEE. V lost 3 bases and J lost 3, with 15 bases in between. Written as DNA, the CDR3 is TGTGCCAGCAGCTCAAGCCGAAAACGACACTATGGCTACACCTTC. Encoded protein: CASSSSRKRHYGYTF. The variable domain in full, completed from reference TRBV5-6 and TRBJ1-2, reads DAGVTQSPTHLIKTRGQQVTLRCSPKSGHDTVSWYQQALGQGPQFIFQYYEEEERQRGNFPDRFSGHQFPNYSSELNVNALLLGDSALYLCASSSSRKRHYGYTFGSGTRLTVV.

The V gene is TRBV29-1, the J gene TRBJ1-1; no definite D call. This CDR3 contains 13 residues. Germline V gene lookup returns CDR1 SQVTM and CDR2 ANQGSEA. V was shortened by 1 base and J by 5 bases, with 11 bases between the two germline ends. Here the CDR3 reads CSVEGGESTEAFF. For the CDR3, the DNA is TGCAGCGTTGAAGGGGGAGAAAGTACTGAAGCTTTCTTT. Supplemented by reference TRBV29-1 and TRBJ1-1, the full variable domain reads SAVISQKPSRDICQRGTSLTIQCQVDSQVTMMFWYRQQPGQSLTLIATANQGSEATYESGFVIDKFPISRPNLTFSTLTVSNMSPEDSSIYLCSVEGGESTEAFFGQGTRLTVV.

The J gene is TRBJ2-1, the V gene TRBV27; 8 bases map to TRBD2. The ends lost 7 bases at V and 3 bases at J; junction bases unmatched: 8. The CDR3 spans 15 residues. Germline loops: CDR1 MNHEY, CDR2 SMNVEV (reference sequence). As DNA, the CDR3 is TGTGCCAGCACCCTCAGCGGGAGAGGCTACAATGAGCAGTTCTTC. It encodes CASTLSGRGYNEQFF.

The J gene is TRBJ1-1, the V gene TRBV7-2, with D unresolved. Germline lookup yields CDR1 SGHTA and CDR2 FQGNSA. The length of the CDR3 is 14 residues. V lost 3 bases and J lost 3, with 11 bases in between. CDR3 sequence: CASSFWGVDTEAFF. The CDR3 nucleotides read TGTGCCAGCAGCTTTTGGGGAGTTGACACTGAAGCTTTCTTT.